These 18 T cell receptor beta chains originate from one sample sequenced in a study of blood T cell repertoires in COVID-19. Here immunoSEQ multiplex PCR was the method, and the copy in TCRdb shows in-frame clones only, minus some. This table has roughly 150,000 clones, roughly 93% appearing once. Sequenced: peripheral blood. The source is a man younger than 35 with acute or convalescent COVID-19.

The chain recombines TRBV18 with TRBJ2-3; 7 bases agree with TRBD2. V was pared by 3 bases and J by 0 bases, with 9 bases of the junction left unmatched. CDR1 KGHSH and CDR2 LQKENI come from the germline V gene. CDR3 length equals 17 residues. CDR3 DNA sequence: TGTGCCAGCTCACCGACTCCTAGCGGTCCTAGCACAGATACGCAGTATTTT. Translated, it gives CASSPTPSGPSTDTQYF.

The chain recombines TRBV2 with TRBJ2-1, with TRBD1 matching over 8 bases. Trimming took 5 bases from V and 7 from J; bases not matched to a gene: 13. Germline CDR1 and CDR2: SNHLY and FYNNEI. This CDR3 spans 16 amino acids. The CDR3 reads CASSLSGQGNWNEQFF. The CDR3 bases are TGTGCCAGCAGTCTCTCCGGACAGGGAAATTGGAATGAGCAGTTCTTC.

The genes are TRBV11-2 and TRBJ1-2, with 11 bases identical to TRBD1. Trimming at V came to 3 bases and at J to 4 bases, leaving 10 bases not matched to a gene. Germline V gives CDR1 SGHAT, CDR2 FQNNGV. The CDR3 loop spans 17 amino acids. The CDR3, as DNA: TGTGCCAGCAGCTTGGCTTCTGGACAGGGGGCTTTCTATGGCTACACCTTC. Encoded protein: CASSLASGQGAFYGYTF.

The genes are TRBV19 and TRBJ1-1, with 9 nucleotides matching TRBD1. The CDR3 sequence is 13 residues long. The germline V gene encodes CDR1 LNHDA and CDR2 SQIVND (reference sequence). V was clipped by 8 bases and J by 4 bases; unmatched bases: 5. The CDR3 sequence is CASGDRVATEAFF. CDR3 sequence (DNA): TGTGCCAGTGGGGACAGGGTTGCCACTGAAGCTTTCTTT.

The chain uses TRBV7-9 and TRBJ2-3, with 12 bases aligning to TRBD2. This CDR3 comprises 17 residues. Germline V lookup: CDR1 SEHNR, CDR2 FQNEAQ (reference sequence). The V segment lost 2 bases and the J segment 3 bases; nucleotides outside the gene matches: 6. The CDR3 region has the DNA TGTGCCAGCAGCTTAAGACTAGCGGGGGTGGGAACAGATACGCAGTATTTT. Protein product: CASSLRLAGVGTDTQYF.

This rearrangement joins TRBV19 to TRBJ1-2; 10 bases are a match to TRBD1. V shed 3 bases and J 7 bases; nucleotides not matched to a gene: 2. This CDR3 comprises 13 residues. The germline V gene encodes CDR1 LNHDA and CDR2 SQIVND (reference sequence). The CDR3 coding sequence is TGTGCCAGTAGTATGAGACAGGGGGCTGGCTACACCTTC. Protein product: CASSMRQGAGYTF.

The rearrangement uses TRBV5-1 and TRBJ2-1; 10 nucleotides line up with TRBD2. The CDR3 totals 15 residues. Germline loops: CDR1 SGHRS, CDR2 YFSETQ. V dropped 2 bases and J dropped 2; count of bases not matched to a gene: 1. CDR3 amino acids: CASSLAGGTYNEQFF. CDR3 coding DNA: TGCGCCAGCAGCTTAGCGGGAGGGACCTACAATGAGCAGTTCTTC.

The V and J genes are TRBV11-2 and TRBJ1-4; D might be TRBD1 (5 bases). CDR3 length: 15 residues. The V end was cut by 1 base, the J end by 8 bases, with 14 bases between. CDR1 and CDR2 from the germline V gene are SGHAT and FQNNGV. CDR3 loop: CASSLVSRKGEKLFF. CDR3 coding DNA: TGTGCCAGCAGCTTAGTATCAAGGAAGGGGGAAAAACTGTTTTTT.

The chain recombines TRBV18 with TRBJ2-7, with 8 bases fitting TRBD1. Trimming removed 5 bases from V and 3 bases from J; junction bases left unmatched: 9. Germline CDR1 is KGHSH and CDR2 is LQKENI. The CDR3 is made up of 15 amino acids. CDR3 protein: CASSLRQGALYEQYF. The CDR3 bases are TGTGCCAGCTCATTACGCCAGGGGGCCCTCTACGAGCAGTACTTC.

V gene TRBV5-4 combines with J gene TRBJ2-3, with TRBD1 matching 7 bases. The germline V gene has CDR1 SGHNT and CDR2 YYREEE (reference sequence). Unmatched junction bases numbered 7, after V lost 2 bases and J lost 7 bases. The CDR3 totals 14 residues. DNA for the CDR3: TGTGCCAGCAGCTTTCCCCCAGGGGGAAATACGCAGTATTTT. Protein sequence: CASSFPPGGNTQYF.

The V gene is TRBV30, the J gene TRBJ1-2; 8 bases map to TRBD1. CDR3 length: 12 amino acids. Germline loops: CDR1 GTSNPN, CDR2 SVGIG (reference sequence). The J segment lost 4 bases and the V segment lost 5 bases, leaving 3 bases of the junction unmatched. CDR3 in DNA: TGTGCCTGGGGACAGGGTTCCTATGGCTACACCTTC. This codes for CAWGQGSYGYTF.

This chain links TRBV7-2 with TRBJ1-4; 10 positions agree with TRBD1. Germline CDR1 and CDR2: SGHTA and FQGNSA. The V gene end was trimmed by 5 bases and the J gene end by 10 bases; junction bases not matched to a gene: 10. This CDR3 region has 15 residues. This chain's CDR3 is CASSGWDRGTGKLFF. CDR3 bases: TGTGCCAGCAGCGGATGGGACAGGGGAACAGGAAAACTGTTTTTT.

The rearrangement joins TRBV5-5 to TRBJ2-1; TRBD2 agrees at 7 bases. CDR3 length: 14 residues. The germline CDR1 and CDR2 sequences are SGHKS and YYEKEE (reference sequence). Trimming at V came to 4 bases and at J to 7 bases, leaving 8 bases not matched to a gene. CDR3 amino acids: CASSRDLGRNEQFF. The CDR3 DNA reads TGTGCCAGCAGCCGGGACCTCGGGAGGAATGAGCAGTTCTTC.

This chain links TRBV6-4 with TRBJ2-3; TRBD2 aligns across 7 bases. The trim removed 5 bases at V and 3 bases at J, leaving 8 bases unmatched. The length of the CDR3 is 15 residues. CDR1 and CDR2 from the germline V gene are MRHNA and SNTAGT. The DNA of the CDR3 is TGTGCCAGCAGTCCTAGCGGAGGTGCGACAGATACGCAGTATTTT. As protein: CASSPSGGATDTQYF.

The chain employs TRBV19 and TRBJ1-1; a possible D gene is TRBD1 (6 bases). The germline V gene encodes CDR1 LNHDA and CDR2 SQIVND (reference sequence). The CDR3 totals 16 residues. The V end lost 5 bases, the J end lost 0 bases, and 16 bases lay between the germline ends. The CDR3 coding sequence is TGTGCCAGTAGTCCCGGTCTGGACAGTTTGAACACTGAAGCTTTCTTT. Amino acid sequence: CASSPGLDSLNTEAFF.

The chain links TRBV3-1 (or the pseudogene TRBV3-2) to TRBJ1-2; TRBD1 is a possible D gene (5 bases). V was pared by 1 base and J by 4 bases, with 13 bases between. The CDR3 runs 15 residues. From germline, CDR1 is LGHDT and CDR2 YNNKEL (reference sequence). CDR3 sequence (DNA): TGTGCCAGCAGCCAAGGGCCAGGCGGGGCCTATGGCTACACCTTC. This codes for CASSQGPGGAYGYTF.

The V call is TRBV4-2, the J call TRBJ2-2; 10 nucleotides match TRBD2. This CDR3 is built from 17 residues. CDR1 LGHNA and CDR2 YNFKEQ come from the germline V gene. With V trimmed by 0 bases and J by 5 bases, 6 bases remained unmatched. In DNA, the CDR3 is TGTGCCAGCAGCCAAGAACCTAGCGGGGGCCCAACCGGGGAGCTGTTTTTT. It codes for CASSQEPSGGPTGELFF.

The chain carries TRBV5-1 and TRBJ2-3, with 14 bases aligning to TRBD2. Germline V gene sequence: CDR1 SGHRS, CDR2 YFSETQ. The CDR3 totals 18 residues. V shed 4 bases and J 6 bases; nucleotides not matched to a gene: 13. Here the CDR3 reads CASSPQPRLAGGRDTQYF. CDR3 bases: TGCGCCAGCAGCCCACAACCCCGACTAGCGGGGGGGCGGGATACGCAGTATTTT.